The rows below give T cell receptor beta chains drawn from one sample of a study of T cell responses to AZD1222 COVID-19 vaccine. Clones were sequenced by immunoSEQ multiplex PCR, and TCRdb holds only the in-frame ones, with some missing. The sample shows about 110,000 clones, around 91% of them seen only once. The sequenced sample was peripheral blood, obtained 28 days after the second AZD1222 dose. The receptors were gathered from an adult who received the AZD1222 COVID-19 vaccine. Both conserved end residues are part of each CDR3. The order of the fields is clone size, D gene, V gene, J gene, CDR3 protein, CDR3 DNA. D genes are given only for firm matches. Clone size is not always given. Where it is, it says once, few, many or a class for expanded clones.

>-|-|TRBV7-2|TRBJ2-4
CASSLAGATKNIQYF
TGTGCCAGCAGCTTAGCTGGGGCTACCAAAAACATTCAGTACTTC
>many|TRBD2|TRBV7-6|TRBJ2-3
CASSLAASGSTDTQYF
TGTGCCAGCAGCTTAGCGGCTAGCGGATCCACAGATACGCAGTATTTT
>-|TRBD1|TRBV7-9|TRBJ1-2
CASSLAVGQGNYGYTF
TGTGCCAGCAGCTTAGCGGTAGGACAGGGGAACTATGGCTACACCTTC
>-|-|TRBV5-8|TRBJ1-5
CASSTGRSHNQPQHF
TGTGCCAGCAGCACCGGACGGAGCCATAATCAGCCCCAGCATTTT
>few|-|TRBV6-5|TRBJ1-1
CASSSDWVGTEAFF
TGTGCCAGCAGTTCTGATTGGGTCGGAACTGAAGCTTTCTTT
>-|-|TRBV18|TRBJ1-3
CASSPLLQSSGNTIYF
TGTGCCAGCTCACCACTCCTACAAAGCTCTGGAAACACCATATATTTT
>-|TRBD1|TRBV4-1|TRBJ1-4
CASSRTRGEKLFF
TGCGCCAGCAGCCGAACCAGGGGGGAAAAACTGTTTTTT
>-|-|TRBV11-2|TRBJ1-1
CASSPDANTEAFF
TGTGCCAGCAGCCCGGACGCGAACACTGAAGCTTTCTTT
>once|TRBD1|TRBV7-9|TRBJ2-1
CASSYRQGSLQGEQFF
TGTGCCAGCAGCTATCGACAGGGCTCTCTTCAAGGGGAACAGTTCTTC
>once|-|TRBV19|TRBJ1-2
CASSTDRYGYTF
TGTGCCAGTAGTACCGACAGGTATGGCTACACCTTC
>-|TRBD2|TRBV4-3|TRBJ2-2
CASSQSGTSGGAFTGELFF
TGCGCCAGCAGCCAATCCGGGACTAGCGGGGGGGCGTTCACCGGGGAGCTGTTTTTT
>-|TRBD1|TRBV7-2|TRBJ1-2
CASSSSQGQGGGYTF
TGTGCCAGCAGCTCGTCCCAGGGACAGGGAGGTGGCTACACCTTC
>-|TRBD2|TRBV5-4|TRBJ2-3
CASSLAKRGGTDTQYF
TGTGCCAGCAGCTTGGCCAAGCGGGGGGGCACAGATACGCAGTATTTT
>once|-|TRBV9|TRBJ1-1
CASSAQGNTEAFF
TGTGCCAGCAGCGCACAAGGGAACACTGAAGCTTTCTTT
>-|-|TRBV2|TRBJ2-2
CASMGQGRTGELFF
TGTGCCAGCATGGGGCAGGGGCGGACCGGGGAGCTGTTTTTT
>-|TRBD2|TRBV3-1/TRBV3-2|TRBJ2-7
CASSQESGGAYEQYF
TGTGCCAGCAGCCAAGAAAGCGGGGGGGCCTACGAGCAGTACTTC
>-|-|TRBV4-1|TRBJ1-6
CASSQAPGSGNSPLHF
TGCGCCAGCAGCCAAGCCCCGGGCAGCGGCAATTCACCCCTCCACTTT
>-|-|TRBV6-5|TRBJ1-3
CASSGGGSGNTIYF
TGTGCCAGCAGCGGGGGGGGTTCTGGAAACACCATATATTTT
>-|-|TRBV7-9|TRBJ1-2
CASSREDRNYGYTF
TGTGCCAGCAGCAGAGAGGACAGAAACTATGGCTACACCTTC
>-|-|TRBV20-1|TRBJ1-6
CSASPEPRNSPLHF
TGCAGTGCTAGTCCAGAACCCCGTAATTCACCCCTCCACTTT
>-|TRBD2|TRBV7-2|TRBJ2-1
CASTSSRGGANEQFF
TGTGCCAGCACCTCCTCCCGGGGGGGGGCCAATGAGCAGTTCTTC
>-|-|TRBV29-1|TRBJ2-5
CSVVRQVQETQYF
TGCAGCGTTGTTCGCCAGGTTCAAGAGACCCAGTACTTC
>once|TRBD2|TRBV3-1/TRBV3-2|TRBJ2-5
CASSQGWSGGPQETQYF
TGTGCCAGCAGCCAAGGATGGAGCGGGGGGCCACAAGAGACCCAGTACTTC
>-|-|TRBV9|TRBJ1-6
CASSPTHSYNSPLHF
TGTGCCAGCAGCCCGACGCACTCCTATAATTCACCCCTCCACTTT
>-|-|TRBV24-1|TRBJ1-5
CATQKGSNQPQHF
TGTGCCACCCAAAAAGGCAGCAATCAGCCCCAGCATTTT
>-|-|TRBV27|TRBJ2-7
CASASGTYYEQYF
TGTGCCAGTGCCTCTGGGACTTATTACGAGCAGTACTTC